This entry lists 2 T cell receptor beta chains sequenced from one sample in a study of regulatory T cells in long-lasting Graves disease. Time point specified: newly diagnosed GD, antithyroid drugs for less than 3 months. PBMC-derived RNA was used for the TCR library. Building the TCR beta libraries relied on iRepertoire HTBI primers, and CDR3 regions underwent Arm-PCR. TCRdb used MiXCR to reprocess the multiplex PCR reads, holding one entry per CDR3 protein. The table includes 250,000 to 400,000 distinct CDR3 sequences, under 20% detected once. The source material was peripheral blood mononuclear cells (PBMCs), sampled at new diagnosis, from a patient treated with antithyroid drugs. These receptors originate from a female donor with Graves disease.

In this sample, this clonotype turned up many times. The chain carries TRBV28 and TRBJ1-6; 7 nucleotides line up with TRBD1. V was clipped by 4 bases and J by 7 bases; unmatched bases: 7. The CDR3 is 15 amino acids. Germline CDR1 MDHEN, CDR2 SYDVKM. The CDR3 coding sequence is TGTGCCAGCAGTTACCCACAGGGGCCAAATTCACCCCTCCACTTT. Translated, it gives CASSYPQGPNSPLHF.

This clonotype was counted at least ten times. V usage is TRBV6-2 or TRBV6-3 and J usage is TRBJ1-6; D gene unclear. The CDR3 covers 14 residues. Trimming shortened V by 6 bases and J by 12 bases, and 18 bases separated the two germline ends. The V gene's germline CDR1 is MNHEY and CDR2 SVGEGT. CDR3 nucleotide sequence: TGTGCCAGCAGAAATCCCAGCCGGATTGTACCCCTCCACTTT. This encodes CASRNPSRIVPLHF.